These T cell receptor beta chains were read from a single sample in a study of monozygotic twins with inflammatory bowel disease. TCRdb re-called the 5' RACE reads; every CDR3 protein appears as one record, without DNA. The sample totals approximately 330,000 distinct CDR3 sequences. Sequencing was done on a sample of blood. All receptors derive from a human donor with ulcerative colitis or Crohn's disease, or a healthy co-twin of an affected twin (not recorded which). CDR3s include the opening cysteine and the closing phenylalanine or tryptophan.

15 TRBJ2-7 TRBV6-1 CASTEGSGTVYEQYF
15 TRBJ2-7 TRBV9 CASSPRDRSNYEQYF
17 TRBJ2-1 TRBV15 CATSSVTSGGPYNEQFF
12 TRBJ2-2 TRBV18 CASSRDFGELFF
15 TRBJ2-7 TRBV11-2 CASSFSTGTLGEQYF
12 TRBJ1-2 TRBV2 CASRRDNYGYTF
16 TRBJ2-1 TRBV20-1 CSARDLLAGVRAEQFF
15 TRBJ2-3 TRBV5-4 CASSGPGVATDTQYF
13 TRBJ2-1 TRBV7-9 CASSLGAGVQWFF
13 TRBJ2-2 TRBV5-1 CASSYRGAGELFF
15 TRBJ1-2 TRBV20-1 CSADPTGGGNYGYTF
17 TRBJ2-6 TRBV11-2 CASSQRDRNSGANVLTF
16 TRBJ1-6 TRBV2 CASTPTGTGYNSPLHF
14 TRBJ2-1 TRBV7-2 CASSVPGLAGEQFF
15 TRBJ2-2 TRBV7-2 CASSLDGKNTGELFF
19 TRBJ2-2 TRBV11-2 CASSFQFSGRFKITGELFF
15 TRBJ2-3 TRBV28 CASSSPPTYADTQYF
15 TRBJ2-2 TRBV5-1 CASSLGDTNTGELFF
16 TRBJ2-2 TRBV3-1 CASSPQSGPDTGELFF
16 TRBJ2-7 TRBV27 CASSLFPTVVFYEQYF
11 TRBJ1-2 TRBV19 CASSPSVGYTF
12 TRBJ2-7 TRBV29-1 CSAETGDYEQYF
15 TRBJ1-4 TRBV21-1 CASSATVGANEKLFF
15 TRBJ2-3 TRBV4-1 CASSQGGGSTDTQYF
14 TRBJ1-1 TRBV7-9 CASSLDFGYTEAFF
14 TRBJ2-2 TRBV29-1 CSVETQAGTGELFF
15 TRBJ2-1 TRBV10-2 CASSESGQAYNEQFF
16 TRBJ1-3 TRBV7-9 CASSRDRGRMGNTIYF
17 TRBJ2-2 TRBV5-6 CASSAGLAGSDTGELFF
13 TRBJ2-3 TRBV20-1 CSASRLAADTQYF
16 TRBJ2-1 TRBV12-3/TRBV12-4 CASTPSSGTLRNEQFF
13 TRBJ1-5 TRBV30 CAWSVHREQPQHF
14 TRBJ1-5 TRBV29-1 CSVEIAGGSQPQHF
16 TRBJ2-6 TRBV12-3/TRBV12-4 CASSLMGSSGANVLTF
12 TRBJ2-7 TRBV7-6 CASSLLRDEQYF
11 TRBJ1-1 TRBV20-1 CSARENTEAFF
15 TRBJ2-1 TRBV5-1 CASSYLTGESNEQFF
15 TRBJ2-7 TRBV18 CASSPLDRNSYEQYF
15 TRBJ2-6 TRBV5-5 CASSPVTSGANVLTF
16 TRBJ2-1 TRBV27 CASRALGPFSYNEQFF
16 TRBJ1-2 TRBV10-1 CASSGPEPLGEYGYTF
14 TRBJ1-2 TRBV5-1 CASSLGGTDNGYTF
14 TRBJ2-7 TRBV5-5 CASSPGAGSYEQYF
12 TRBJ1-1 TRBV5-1 CASSLSGAEAFF
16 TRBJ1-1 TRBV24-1 CATRDNRAQDNTEAFF
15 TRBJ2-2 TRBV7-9 CASSRATGNTGELFF
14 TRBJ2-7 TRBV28 CASYTRDRGHEQYF
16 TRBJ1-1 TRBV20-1 CSAATPGTGDRMAAFF
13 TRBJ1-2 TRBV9 CASSPPADYGYTF
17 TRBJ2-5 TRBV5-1 CASSLGSGPLLGETQYF
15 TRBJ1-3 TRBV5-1 CASSLAGDSGNTIYF
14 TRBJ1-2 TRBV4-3 CASSQEGGPYGYTF
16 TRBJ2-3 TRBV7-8 CASSPSGGPGTDTQYF
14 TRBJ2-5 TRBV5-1 CASSLSGPWETQYF
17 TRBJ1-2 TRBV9 CASSVGLWGRIDYGYTF
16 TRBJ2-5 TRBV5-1 CASSLGIAGDEETQYF
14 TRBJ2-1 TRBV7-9 CASSFSGPNDEQFF
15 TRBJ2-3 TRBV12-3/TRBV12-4 CASSKTSGGSDTQYF
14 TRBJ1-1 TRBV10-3 CAISERAANTEAFF
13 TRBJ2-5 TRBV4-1 CASSQGLQGAQYF